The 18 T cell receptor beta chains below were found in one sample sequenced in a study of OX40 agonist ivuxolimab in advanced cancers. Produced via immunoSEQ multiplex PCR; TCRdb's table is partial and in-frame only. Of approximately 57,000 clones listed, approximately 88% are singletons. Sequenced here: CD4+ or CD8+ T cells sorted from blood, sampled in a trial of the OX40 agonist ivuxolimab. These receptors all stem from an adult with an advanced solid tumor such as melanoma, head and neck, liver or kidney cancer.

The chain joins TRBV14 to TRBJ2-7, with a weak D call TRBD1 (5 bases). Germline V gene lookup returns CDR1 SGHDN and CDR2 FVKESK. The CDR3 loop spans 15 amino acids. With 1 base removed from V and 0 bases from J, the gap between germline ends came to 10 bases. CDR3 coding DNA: TGTGCCAGCAGCCAAGCAGGGTCGAGCTCCTACGAGCAGTACGTC. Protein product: CASSQAGSSSYEQYV.

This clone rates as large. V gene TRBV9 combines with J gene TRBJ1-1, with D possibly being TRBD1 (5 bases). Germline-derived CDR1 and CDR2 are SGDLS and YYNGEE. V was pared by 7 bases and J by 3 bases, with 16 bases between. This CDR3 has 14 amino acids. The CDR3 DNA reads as TGTGCCAGCGGCGGGGGGGAGGTGGACACTGAAGCTTTCTTT. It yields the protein CASGGGEVDTEAFF.

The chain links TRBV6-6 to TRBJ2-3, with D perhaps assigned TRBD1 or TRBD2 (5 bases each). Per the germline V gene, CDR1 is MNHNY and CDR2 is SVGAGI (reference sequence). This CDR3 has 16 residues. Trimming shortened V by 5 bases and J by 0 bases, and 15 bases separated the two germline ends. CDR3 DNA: TGTGCCAGCAGTCAGGGACCGGATCCTAGCACAGATACGCAGTATTTT. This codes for CASSQGPDPSTDTQYF.

The CDR3: CASSLGQGGEQYV. For the CDR3, the DNA is TGTGCCAGCAGCTTGGGACAGGGTGGCGAGCAGTACGTC. V is TRBV5-6 and J is TRBJ2-7, with TRBD1 matching 7 bases. The V gene's germline CDR1 is SGHDT and CDR2 YYEEEE. J gave up 6 bases and V 0 bases, and 3 bases lay outside the gene matches. The CDR3 has 13 residues.

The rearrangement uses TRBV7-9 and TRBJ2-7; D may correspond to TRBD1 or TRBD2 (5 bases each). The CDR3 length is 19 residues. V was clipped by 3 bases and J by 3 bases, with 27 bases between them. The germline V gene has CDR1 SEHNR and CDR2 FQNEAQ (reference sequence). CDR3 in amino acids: CASSFVNSTIWDGLYEQYF. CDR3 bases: TGTGCCAGCAGCTTCGTAAATTCGACGATCTGGGACGGACTCTACGAGCAGTACTTC.

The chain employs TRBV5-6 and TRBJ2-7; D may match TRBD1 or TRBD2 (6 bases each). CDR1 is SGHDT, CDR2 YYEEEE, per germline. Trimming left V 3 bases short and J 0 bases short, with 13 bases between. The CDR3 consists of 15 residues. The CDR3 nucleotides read TGTGCCAGCAGCTCGGGGGCTGATAGCTCCTACGAGCAGTACGTC. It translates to CASSSGADSSYEQYV.

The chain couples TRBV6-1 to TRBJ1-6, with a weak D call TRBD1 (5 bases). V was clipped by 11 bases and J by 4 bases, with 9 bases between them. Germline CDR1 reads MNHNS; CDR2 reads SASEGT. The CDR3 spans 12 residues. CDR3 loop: CAGGTYNSPLHF. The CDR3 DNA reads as TGTGCCGGCGGGACTTATAATTCACCCCTCCACTTT.

CDR3: CASSFSWAITTTSNTGELFF. The CDR3 DNA sequence: TGCGCCAGCAGCTTTAGTTGGGCGATCACAACCACTTCGAACACCGGGGAGCTGTTTTTT. V is TRBV5-1 and J is TRBJ2-2, with no clear D. Germline-derived CDR1 and CDR2 are SGHRS and YFSETQ. The V end lost 2 bases, the J end lost 0 bases, and 23 bases lay between the germline ends. The CDR3 loop spans 20 amino acids.

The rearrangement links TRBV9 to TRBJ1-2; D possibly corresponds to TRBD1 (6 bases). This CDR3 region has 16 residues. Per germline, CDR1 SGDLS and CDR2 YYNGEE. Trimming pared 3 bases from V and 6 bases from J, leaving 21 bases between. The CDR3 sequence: CASSGGQRGRRDGYTF. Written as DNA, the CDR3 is TGTGCCAGCAGCGGGGGACAAAGGGGGAGGCGAGATGGCTACACCTTC.

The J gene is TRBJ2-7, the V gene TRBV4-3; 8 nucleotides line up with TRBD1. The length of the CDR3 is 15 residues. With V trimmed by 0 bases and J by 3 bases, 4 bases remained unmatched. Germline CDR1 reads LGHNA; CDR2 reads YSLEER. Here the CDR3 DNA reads TGCGCCAGCAGCCAAGATTCCACAGGGGGCTACGAGCAGTACTTC. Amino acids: CASSQDSTGGYEQYF.

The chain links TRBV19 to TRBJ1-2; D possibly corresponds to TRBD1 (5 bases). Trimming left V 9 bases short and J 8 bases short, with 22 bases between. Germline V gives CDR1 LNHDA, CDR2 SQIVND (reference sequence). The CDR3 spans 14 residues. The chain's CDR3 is CASGPWDGIGGYTF. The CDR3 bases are TGTGCCAGCGGTCCCTGGGACGGTATTGGGGGCTACACCTTC. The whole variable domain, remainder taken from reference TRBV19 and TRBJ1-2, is DGGITQSPKYLFRKEGQNVTLSCEQNLNHDAMYWYRQDPGQGLRLIYYSQIVNDFQKGDIAEGYSVSREKKESFPLTVTSAQKNPTAFYLCASGPWDGIGGYTFGSGTRLTVV.

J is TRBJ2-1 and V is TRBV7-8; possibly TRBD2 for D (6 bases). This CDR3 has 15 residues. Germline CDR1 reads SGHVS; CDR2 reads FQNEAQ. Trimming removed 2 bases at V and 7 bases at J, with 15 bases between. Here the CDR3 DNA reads TGTGCCAGCAGCTTATACGGGGGAGGAGAGAATGAGCAGTTCTTC. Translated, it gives CASSLYGGGENEQFF.

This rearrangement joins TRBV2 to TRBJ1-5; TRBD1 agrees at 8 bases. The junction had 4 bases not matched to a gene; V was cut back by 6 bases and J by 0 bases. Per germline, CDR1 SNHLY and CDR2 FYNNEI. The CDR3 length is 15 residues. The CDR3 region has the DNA TGTGCCAGCAGGGGACAGGACTATAGCAATCAGCCCCAGCATTTT. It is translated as CASRGQDYSNQPQHF.

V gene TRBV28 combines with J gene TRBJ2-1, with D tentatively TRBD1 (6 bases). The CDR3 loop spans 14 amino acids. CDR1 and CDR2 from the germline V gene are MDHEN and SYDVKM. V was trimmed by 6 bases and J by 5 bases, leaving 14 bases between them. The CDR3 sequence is CASRAYGQNNEQFF. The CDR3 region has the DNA TGTGCCAGCAGGGCATATGGACAGAACAATGAGCAGTTCTTC.

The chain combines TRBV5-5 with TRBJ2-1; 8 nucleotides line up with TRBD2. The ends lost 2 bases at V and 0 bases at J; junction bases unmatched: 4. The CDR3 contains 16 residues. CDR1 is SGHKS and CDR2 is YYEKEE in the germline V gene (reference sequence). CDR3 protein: CASSFAGGGSYNEQFF. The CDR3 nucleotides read TGTGCCAGCAGCTTCGCGGGAGGCGGCTCCTACAATGAGCAGTTCTTC.

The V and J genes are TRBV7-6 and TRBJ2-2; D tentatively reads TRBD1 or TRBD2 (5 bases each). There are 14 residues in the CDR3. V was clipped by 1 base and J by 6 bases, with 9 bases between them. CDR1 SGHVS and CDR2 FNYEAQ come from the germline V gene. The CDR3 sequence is CASSLDSGPGELFF. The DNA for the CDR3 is TGTGCCAGCAGCTTAGATTCGGGGCCCGGGGAGCTGTTTTTT.

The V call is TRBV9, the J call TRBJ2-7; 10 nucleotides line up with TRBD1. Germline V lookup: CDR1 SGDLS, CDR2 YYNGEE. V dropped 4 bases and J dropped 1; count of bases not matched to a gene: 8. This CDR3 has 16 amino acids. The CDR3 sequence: CASSTNRDRGSYEQYF. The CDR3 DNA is TGTGCCAGCAGCACCAACCGGGACAGGGGATCCTACGAGCAGTACTTC.

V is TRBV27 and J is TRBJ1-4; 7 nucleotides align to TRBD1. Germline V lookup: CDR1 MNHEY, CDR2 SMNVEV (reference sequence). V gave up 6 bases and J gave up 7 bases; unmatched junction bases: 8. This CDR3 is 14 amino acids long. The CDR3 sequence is CASSIRDSGEKLFF. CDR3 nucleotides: TGTGCCAGCAGCATCCGGGACAGTGGTGAAAAACTGTTTTTT.